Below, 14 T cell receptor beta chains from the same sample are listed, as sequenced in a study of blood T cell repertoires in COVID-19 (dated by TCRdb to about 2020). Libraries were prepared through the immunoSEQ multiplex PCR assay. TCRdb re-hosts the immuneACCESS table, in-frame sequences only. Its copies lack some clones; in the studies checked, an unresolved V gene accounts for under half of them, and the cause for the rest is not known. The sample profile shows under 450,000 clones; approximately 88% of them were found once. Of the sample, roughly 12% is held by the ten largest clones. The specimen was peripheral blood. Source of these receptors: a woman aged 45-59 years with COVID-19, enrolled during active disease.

The CDR3 loop reads CASSPDRDYTEAFF. The CDR3 DNA is TGTGCCAGCAGCCCGGACAGGGATTACACTGAAGCTTTCTTT. The rearrangement uses TRBV7-3 and TRBJ1-1, with 8 nucleotides matching TRBD1. The CDR3 loop spans 14 amino acids. The J segment lost 3 bases and the V segment lost 5 bases, leaving 5 bases of the junction unmatched. Germline V gene data show CDR1 as SGHTA and CDR2 as FQGTGA. Full variable domain (outside the CDR3, taken from reference TRBV7-3 and TRBJ1-1): GAGVSQTPSNKVTEKGKYVELRCDPISGHTALYWYRQSLGQGPEFLIYFQGTGAADDSGLPNDRFFAVRPEGSVSTLKIQRTERGDSAVYLCASSPDRDYTEAFFGQGTRLTVV.

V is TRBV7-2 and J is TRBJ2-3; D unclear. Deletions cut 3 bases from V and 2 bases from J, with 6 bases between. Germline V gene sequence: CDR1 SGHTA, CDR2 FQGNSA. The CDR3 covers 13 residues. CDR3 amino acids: CASSLSVTDTQYF. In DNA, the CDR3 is TGTGCCAGCAGCTTGTCGGTCACAGATACGCAGTATTTT.

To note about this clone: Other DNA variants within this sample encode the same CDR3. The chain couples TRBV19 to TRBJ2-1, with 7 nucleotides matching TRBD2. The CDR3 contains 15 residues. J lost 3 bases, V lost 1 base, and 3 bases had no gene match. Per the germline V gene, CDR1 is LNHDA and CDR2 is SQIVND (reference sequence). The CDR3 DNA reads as TGTGCCAGTAGTATAGCGGGGGGTCTCTACAATGAGCAGTTCTTC. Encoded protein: CASSIAGGLYNEQFF.

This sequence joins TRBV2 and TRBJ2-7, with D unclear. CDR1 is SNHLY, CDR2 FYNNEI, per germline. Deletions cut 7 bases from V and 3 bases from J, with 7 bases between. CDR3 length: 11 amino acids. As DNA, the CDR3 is TGTGCCAGCATGGCTGACTACGAGCAGTACTTC. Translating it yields CASMADYEQYF.

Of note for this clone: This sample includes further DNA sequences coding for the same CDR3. CDR3 sequence: CASSPGGAGTEAFF. DNA of the CDR3: TGTGCCAGCTCCCCCGGGGGGGCGGGGACTGAAGCTTTCTTT. This chain uses TRBV18 with TRBJ1-1; TRBD1 might be the D (6 bases). Germline V gene lookup returns CDR1 KGHSH and CDR2 LQKENI. Trimming took 6 bases from V and 5 from J, leaving 16 bases between them. The CDR3 covers 14 residues.

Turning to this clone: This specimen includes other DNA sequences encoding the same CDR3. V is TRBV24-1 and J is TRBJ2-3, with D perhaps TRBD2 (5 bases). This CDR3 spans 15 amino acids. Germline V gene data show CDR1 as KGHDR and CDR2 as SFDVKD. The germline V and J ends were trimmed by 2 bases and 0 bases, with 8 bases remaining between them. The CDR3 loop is CATSDSGGSTDTQYF. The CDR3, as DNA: TGTGCCACCAGTGATTCGGGCGGGAGCACAGATACGCAGTATTTT.

This chain's CDR3 is CASSPRQRGGTQYF. CDR3 in DNA: TGTGCCAGCAGTCCCCGACAGCGGGGGGGTACGCAGTATTTT. The chain is built from TRBV28 and TRBJ2-3; TRBD2 aligns across 10 bases. The CDR3 spans 14 residues. Germline V gene lookup returns CDR1 MDHEN and CDR2 SYDVKM. V gave up 5 bases and J gave up 8 bases; unmatched junction bases: 7. The full variable domain, in which reference TRBV28 and TRBJ2-3 provide the parts outside the CDR3, is DVKVTQSSRYLVKRTGEKVFLECVQDMDHENMFWYRQDPGLGLRLIYFSYDVKMKEKGDIPEGYSVSREKKERFSLILESASTNQTSMYLCASSPRQRGGTQYFGPGTRLTVL.

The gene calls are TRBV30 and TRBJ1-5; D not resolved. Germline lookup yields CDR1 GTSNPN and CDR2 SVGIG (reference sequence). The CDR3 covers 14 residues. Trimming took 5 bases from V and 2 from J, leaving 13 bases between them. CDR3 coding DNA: TGTGCCTGGGGACTCGGAGTCCGCAATCAGCCCCAGCATTTT. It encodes CAWGLGVRNQPQHF.

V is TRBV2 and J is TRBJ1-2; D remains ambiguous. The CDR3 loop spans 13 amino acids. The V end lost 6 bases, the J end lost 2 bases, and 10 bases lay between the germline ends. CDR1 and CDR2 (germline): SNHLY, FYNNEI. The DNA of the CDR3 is TGTGCCAGCAGCCGAGGCAGAAACTATGGCTACACCTTC. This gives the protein CASSRGRNYGYTF.

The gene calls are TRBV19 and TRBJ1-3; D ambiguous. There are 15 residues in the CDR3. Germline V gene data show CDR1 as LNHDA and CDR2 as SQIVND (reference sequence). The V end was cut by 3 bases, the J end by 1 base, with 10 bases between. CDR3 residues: CASSISVSSGNTIYF. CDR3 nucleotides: TGTGCCAGTAGTATCTCAGTTTCGTCTGGAAACACCATATATTTT.

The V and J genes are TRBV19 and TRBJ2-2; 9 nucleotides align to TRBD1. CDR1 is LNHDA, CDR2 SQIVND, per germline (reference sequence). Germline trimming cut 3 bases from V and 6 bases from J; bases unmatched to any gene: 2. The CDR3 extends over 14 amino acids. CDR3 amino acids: CASSIDRGSGELFF. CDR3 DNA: TGTGCCAGTAGTATCGACAGGGGGTCCGGGGAGCTGTTTTTT. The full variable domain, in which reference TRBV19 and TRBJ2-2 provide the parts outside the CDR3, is DGGITQSPKYLFRKEGQNVTLSCEQNLNHDAMYWYRQDPGQGLRLIYYSQIVNDFQKGDIAEGYSVSREKKESFPLTVTSAQKNPTAFYLCASSIDRGSGELFFGEGSRLTVL.

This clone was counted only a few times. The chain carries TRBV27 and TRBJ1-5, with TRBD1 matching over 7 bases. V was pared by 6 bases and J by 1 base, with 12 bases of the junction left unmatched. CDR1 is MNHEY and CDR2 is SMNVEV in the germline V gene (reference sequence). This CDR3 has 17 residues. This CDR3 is CASSLRTGRSSNQPQHF. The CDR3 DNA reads TGTGCCAGCAGCCTTAGGACAGGAAGGTCAAGCAATCAGCCCCAGCATTTT.

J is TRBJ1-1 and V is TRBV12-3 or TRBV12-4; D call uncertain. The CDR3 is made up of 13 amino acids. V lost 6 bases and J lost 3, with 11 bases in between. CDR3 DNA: TGTGCCAGCAGGCTCCAGAGGGACACTGAAGCTTTCTTT. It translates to CASRLQRDTEAFF.

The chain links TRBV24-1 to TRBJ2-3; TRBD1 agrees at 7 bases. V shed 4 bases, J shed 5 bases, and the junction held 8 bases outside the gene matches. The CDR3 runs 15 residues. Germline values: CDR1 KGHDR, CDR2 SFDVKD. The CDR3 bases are TGTGCCACCAGTGACCCCCGACAGGGAAAAGATACGCAGTATTTT. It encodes CATSDPRQGKDTQYF.